This T cell receptor (beta chain) was profiled in a study of T-cell reconstitution after alpha-beta-depleted transplantation in children. Unique molecular identifiers were used to barcode this TCRbeta library. TCRdb analysed the PCR reads with MiXCR anew, one entry per CDR3 protein. The table lists nearly 400,000 distinct CDR3 sequences, about a fifth of them singletons. The CDR3 is 16 residues long. The germline V gene encodes CDR1 SGHTA and CDR2 FQGTGA. Trimming shortened V by 4 bases and J by 4 bases, and 16 bases separated the two germline ends. V usage is TRBV7-3 and J usage is TRBJ2-2; possibly TRBD1 for D (5 bases). This sample comprised PBMCs from the stem cell graft donor, obtained from the stem cell graft. The source is a human donor who donated a stem cell graft to a child with acute myeloid leukemia. The CDR3 bases are TGTGCCAGCAGCTCCGTAACAGGACCCCGCACCGGGGAGCTGTTTTTT. As protein: CASSSVTGPRTGELFF.